A single sample is the source of the 30 T cell receptor beta chains below, sequenced in a study of shared clonotypes between healthy human individuals. Some clones are missing from TCRdb's copy, which holds only in-frame ones; the method was immunoSEQ multiplex PCR. This table has about a million clones, approximately 80% appearing once. Material: memory CD4+ T cells from PBMCs. Subset meaning: CD45RA-negative fraction. All receptors derive from a young man in good health. Some clones in this sample may be carry-over from other donors' samples.

V is TRBV30 and J is TRBJ1-3, with 10 bases identical to TRBD1. The CDR3 covers 15 residues. After removal of 0 bases from V and 8 bases from J, the junction contained 7 bases not matched to a gene. The V gene's germline CDR1 is GTSNPN and CDR2 SVGIG (reference sequence). The CDR3 loop is CAWSVRQGAMYTIYF. Written as DNA, the CDR3 is TGTGCCTGGAGTGTAAGACAGGGGGCTATGTACACCATATATTTT.

The genes are TRBV7-9 and TRBJ2-5, with D possibly being TRBD1 (7 bases). Germline CDR1 is SEHNR and CDR2 is FQNEAQ (reference sequence). The CDR3 spans 14 residues. Trimming pared 2 bases from V and 4 bases from J, leaving 11 bases between. The chain's CDR3 is CASSLSQGGETQYF. The DNA of the CDR3 is TGTGCCAGCAGCTTATCCCAGGGGGGAGAGACCCAGTACTTC.

A remark on this clone: The identical CDR3 is also encoded by other nucleotide sequences in the sample. The CDR3 loop is CASSPGGNEKLFF. CDR3 DNA sequence: TGCGCCAGCAGCCCGGGTGGTAATGAAAAACTGTTTTTT. V gene TRBV5-1 combines with J gene TRBJ1-4; D not certain. Trimming took off 4 bases at V and 4 bases at J, with 8 bases between the two ends. Germline V lookup: CDR1 SGHRS, CDR2 YFSETQ. This CDR3 spans 13 amino acids.

The chain links TRBV5-4 to TRBJ2-2; D is perhaps TRBD2 (6 bases). Trimming left V 5 bases short and J 5 bases short, with 13 bases between. CDR1 is SGHNT, CDR2 YYREEE, per germline (reference sequence). This CDR3 has 14 residues. This CDR3 is CASSPRGRTGELFF. The CDR3 DNA reads TGTGCCAGCAGTCCCCGGGGGAGGACCGGGGAGCTGTTTTTT. Variable domain in full (rest from reference TRBV5-4 and TRBJ2-2): ETGVTQSPTHLIKTRGQQVTLRCSSQSGHNTVSWYQQALGQGPQFIFQYYREEENGRGNFPPRFSGLQFPNYSSELNVNALELDDSALYLCASSPRGRTGELFFGEGSRLTVL.

The V call is TRBV10-3, the J call TRBJ1-1, with 8 nucleotides matching TRBD1. Germline V gene data show CDR1 as ENHRY and CDR2 as SYGVKD. V shed 5 bases, J shed 3 bases, and the junction held 5 bases outside the gene matches. The CDR3 runs to 14 residues. In nucleotides, the CDR3 is TGTGCCATCAGTTCGGACAGGGATGACACTGAAGCTTTCTTT. Amino acid sequence: CAISSDRDDTEAFF.

This clone has more than one count but fewer than ten. The chain couples TRBV18 to TRBJ2-3; weak D call: TRBD2 (6 bases). Trimming removed 2 bases at V and 4 bases at J, with 10 bases between. The CDR3 is 14 residues long. In germline, CDR1 is KGHSH, CDR2 LQKENI. The CDR3 sequence is CASSPGRDADTQYF. Here the CDR3 DNA reads TGTGCCAGCTCACCAGGGCGGGACGCAGATACGCAGTATTTT. The whole variable domain, filled in from reference TRBV18 and TRBJ2-3, reads NAGVMQNPRHLVRRRGQEARLRCSPMKGHSHVYWYRQLPEEGLKFMVYLQKENIIDESGMPKERFSAEFPKEGPSILRIQQVVRGDSAAYFCASSPGRDADTQYFGPGTRLTVL.

V and J are TRBV9 and TRBJ2-7, with 7 bases identical to TRBD2. With 2 bases clipped from V and 6 bases from J, the junction kept 8 bases outside the gene matches. The CDR3 is 14 residues long. Germline V gene data show CDR1 as SGDLS and CDR2 as YYNGEE. The CDR3 DNA follows: TGTGCCAGCAGCGTCCGGGGAGGGCCGGGCGAGCAGTACTTC. It codes for CASSVRGGPGEQYF.

The rearrangement uses TRBV19 and TRBJ2-2; 7 nucleotides align to TRBD1. Losses at the gene ends were 4 bases for V and 7 bases for J; bases not matched to a gene: 12. CDR1 is LNHDA and CDR2 is SQIVND in the germline V gene (reference sequence). The CDR3 extends over 16 amino acids. This CDR3 is CASSRLLTGQDGELFF. DNA for the CDR3: TGTGCCAGTAGTAGACTCCTGACAGGGCAGGACGGGGAGCTGTTTTTT. Using reference TRBV19 and TRBJ2-2 for the parts outside the CDR3, the full variable domain is DGGITQSPKYLFRKEGQNVTLSCEQNLNHDAMYWYRQDPGQGLRLIYYSQIVNDFQKGDIAEGYSVSREKKESFPLTVTSAQKNPTAFYLCASSRLLTGQDGELFFGEGSRLTVL.

The chain joins TRBV11-2 to TRBJ2-7, with D possibly TRBD2 on 6 matching bases. This CDR3 is 14 amino acids long. The V gene's germline CDR1 is SGHAT and CDR2 FQNNGV. V was clipped by 5 bases and J by 6 bases, with 17 bases between them. The DNA for the CDR3 is TGTGCCAGCAGCCCACAGCGGACTATATCCGAGCAGTACTTC. This translates into CASSPQRTISEQYF.

J is TRBJ2-3 and V is TRBV27, with D tentatively TRBD2 (6 bases). The CDR3 spans 17 residues. The germline V gene encodes CDR1 MNHEY and CDR2 SMNVEV (reference sequence). Trimming took off 2 bases at V and 0 bases at J, with 15 bases between the two ends. This CDR3 is CASSLLLAGRSTDTQYF. The CDR3 DNA reads as TGTGCCAGCAGTTTACTTCTGGCGGGGCGTAGCACAGATACGCAGTATTTT.

This chain joins TRBV7-2 and TRBJ1-2; D gene ambiguous. The CDR3 contains 16 residues. V lost 2 bases, J lost 5 bases, and 18 bases lay in between. CDR1 is SGHTA, CDR2 FQGNSA, per germline. CDR3 protein: CASSLIRTDGVYGYTF. The CDR3, as DNA: TGTGCCAGCAGCTTAATTCGCACTGACGGTGTATATGGCTACACCTTC.

The chain employs TRBV7-3 and TRBJ2-5; D perhaps matches TRBD2 (5 bases). Between the trimmed V and J ends, which lost 5 bases and 0 bases, there was a span of 7 bases. This CDR3 is built from 13 residues. The germline CDR1 and CDR2 sequences are SGHTA and FQGTGA. The CDR3 sequence is CASSRTYQETQYF. In DNA, the CDR3 is TGTGCCAGCAGCCGGACTTACCAAGAGACCCAGTACTTC.

The chain is built from TRBV9 and TRBJ2-3; tentatively, D is TRBD2 (6 bases). The length of the CDR3 is 14 residues. The V and J ends lost 6 bases and 2 bases respectively, with 13 bases between them. Per the germline V gene, CDR1 is SGDLS and CDR2 is YYNGEE. The CDR3 spells CASTSGLTTDTQYF. The CDR3 DNA follows: TGTGCCAGCACCTCGGGACTTACCACAGATACGCAGTATTTT.

The chain has TRBV2 and TRBJ1-1; TRBD1 matches 11 bases. CDR1 and CDR2 from the germline V gene are SNHLY and FYNNEI. V dropped 4 bases and J dropped 4; count of bases not matched to a gene: 2. The CDR3 has 14 residues. The CDR3 bases are TGTGCCAGCAGTGCCGGGACAGGGGGCACTGAAGCTTTCTTT. It yields the protein CASSAGTGGTEAFF.

V gene TRBV29-1 combines with J gene TRBJ2-5, with 7 bases that match TRBD2. The length of the CDR3 is 16 residues. The germline CDR1 and CDR2 sequences are SQVTM and ANQGSEA. V was clipped by 4 bases and J by 4 bases; unmatched bases: 15. The CDR3 bases are TGCAGCGTTGGGGGGTATGCGGGAGTAGCAGGAGAGACCCAGTACTTC. Protein: CSVGGYAGVAGETQYF.

With respect to this clone: The germline gene is not matched at one end of the junction; a read error may be the cause. This rearrangement joins TRBV18 to TRBJ1-3; no definite D call. CDR3 length: 12 amino acids. Germline assignment: CDR1 KGHSH and CDR2 LQKENI. The CDR3 reads CASPPPGNTIYF. DNA for the CDR3: TGTGCCAGCCCACCACCCGGAAACACCATATATTTT. Supplemented by reference TRBV18 and TRBJ1-3, the full variable domain reads NAGVMQNPRHLVRRRGQEARLRCSPMKGHSHVYWYRQLPEEGLKFMVYLQKENIIDESGMPKERFSAEFPKEGPSILRIQQVVRGDSAAYFCASPPPGNTIYFGEGSWLTVV.

CDR3 nucleotides: TGTGCCAGCAGTTATCAGGGAAAGTTTACCACTGAAGCTTTCTTT. It translates to CASSYQGKFTTEAFF. The chain uses TRBV6-5 and TRBJ1-1; possible D gene TRBD1, 5 bases. CDR3 length: 15 residues. V was cut by 3 bases and J by 4 bases, with 15 bases left in between. Germline CDR1 is MNHEY and CDR2 is SVGAGI.

The chain recombines TRBV5-4 with TRBJ2-2, with D uncertain. V gave up 4 bases and J gave up 4 bases, with 14 bases separating them. CDR3 length: 15 residues. Germline-derived CDR1 and CDR2 are SGHNT and YYREEE (reference sequence). CDR3 nucleotide sequence: TGTGCCAGCAGCCACGGTGGAGTGAGCACCGGGGAGCTGTTTTTT. This translates into CASSHGGVSTGELFF.

The chain is built from TRBV7-2 and TRBJ2-4, with 12 bases lining up with TRBD2. This CDR3 has 18 residues. V lost 3 bases, J lost 0 bases, and 6 bases stayed unmatched. CDR1 is SGHTA, CDR2 FQGNSA, per germline. CDR3 protein: CASSFLAGGSLAKNIQYF. The DNA for the CDR3 is TGTGCCAGCAGCTTCCTAGCGGGAGGGTCCCTAGCCAAAAACATTCAGTACTTC.

The gene calls are TRBV29-1 and TRBJ2-5; 7 nucleotides line up with TRBD1. Trimming at V came to 8 bases and at J to 1 base, leaving 4 bases not matched to a gene. Germline V CDR1 and CDR2: SQVTM, ANQGSEA. This CDR3 has 12 residues. The DNA for the CDR3 is TGCAGCACCCACAGGGGCCAAGAGACCCAGTACTTC. Its translation: CSTHRGQETQYF.

This chain connects TRBV11-2 to TRBJ2-5; D is possibly TRBD2 (6 bases). The CDR3 runs 16 residues. Trimming stripped 0 bases from V and 5 bases from J, with 16 bases between. In germline, CDR1 is SGHAT, CDR2 FQNNGV. CDR3 region: CASSLEEGRMAETQYF. CDR3 DNA sequence: TGTGCCAGCAGCTTAGAGGAGGGCCGAATGGCGGAGACCCAGTACTTC. Full variable domain (outside the CDR3, taken from reference TRBV11-2 and TRBJ2-5): EAGVAQSPRYKIIEKRQSVAFWCNPISGHATLYWYQQILGQGPKLLIQFQNNGVVDDSQLPKDRFSAERLKGVDSTLKIQPAKLEDSAVYLCASSLEEGRMAETQYFGPGTRLLVL.

The gene calls are TRBV14 and TRBJ1-2; weak D call: TRBD1 (5 bases). Germline CDR1 is SGHDN and CDR2 is FVKESK. V was shortened by 4 bases and J by 2 bases, with 11 bases between the two germline ends. The length of the CDR3 is 14 residues. The CDR3 loop reads CASSRVGPNYGYTF. CDR3 in DNA: TGTGCCAGCAGCCGTGTGGGACCCAACTATGGCTACACCTTC.

The V call is TRBV9, the J call TRBJ2-3; 8 nucleotides line up with TRBD1. J gave up 6 bases and V 0 bases, and 6 bases lay outside the gene matches. This CDR3 spans 15 amino acids. Germline assignment: CDR1 SGDLS and CDR2 YYNGEE. The CDR3 region has the DNA TGTGCCAGCAGCGTAGATCGGACAGGGATGGATACGCAGTATTTT. This gives the protein CASSVDRTGMDTQYF.

The chain is built from TRBV11-2 and TRBJ2-7; TRBD2 matches at 7 bases. Unmatched junction bases numbered 4, after V lost 0 bases and J lost 2 bases. The CDR3 contains 15 residues. Germline lookup yields CDR1 SGHAT and CDR2 FQNNGV. CDR3 in amino acids: CASSLESGVTYEQYF. The CDR3 DNA is TGTGCCAGCAGCTTAGAGAGCGGGGTTACCTACGAGCAGTACTTC.

This clone was found a few times. V gene TRBV2 combines with J gene TRBJ2-2, with D unresolved. Trimming removed 8 bases from V and 6 bases from J, with 7 bases in between. There are 11 residues in the CDR3. From germline, CDR1 is SNHLY and CDR2 FYNNEI. CDR3 in DNA: TGTGCCAGCCTTTATGCCGGGGAGCTGTTTTTT. This gives the protein CASLYAGELFF.

This chain links TRBV27 with TRBJ2-2; the D gene is possibly TRBD1 (6 bases). Trimming removed 6 bases from V and 1 base from J, with 15 bases in between. Germline loops: CDR1 MNHEY, CDR2 SMNVEV (reference sequence). The CDR3 has 16 amino acids. The CDR3 region has the DNA TGTGCCAGCAGAGGTCTGGGACACCTGAACACCGGGGAGCTGTTTTTT. It translates to CASRGLGHLNTGELFF.

V gene TRBV7-9 combines with J gene TRBJ1-4; tentative D call: TRBD1 (5 bases). V lost 1 base, J lost 11 bases, and 14 bases lay in between. Per germline, CDR1 SEHNR and CDR2 FQNEAQ (reference sequence). The CDR3 loop spans 14 amino acids. CDR3 DNA: TGTGCCAGCAGCTTAGACGACAGTGGGGGGAAACTGTTTTTT. Translation gives CASSLDDSGGKLFF.

The rearrangement links TRBV6-4 to TRBJ2-7, with 11 bases matching TRBD2. In germline, CDR1 is MRHNA, CDR2 SNTAGT. The CDR3 totals 15 residues. Trimming at V came to 4 bases and at J to 4 bases, leaving 6 bases not matched to a gene. The CDR3 sequence: CASSVELAGVYEQYF. The CDR3 nucleotides are TGTGCCAGCAGTGTCGAACTAGCGGGAGTGTACGAGCAGTACTTC.

The chain links TRBV5-1 to TRBJ1-5, with 8 bases aligning to TRBD1. CDR3 length: 13 residues. Germline V CDR1 and CDR2: SGHRS, YFSETQ. V gave up 4 bases and J gave up 5 bases; unmatched junction bases: 2. CDR3: CASSPRGHQPQHF. As DNA, the CDR3 is TGCGCCAGCAGCCCCAGGGGGCATCAGCCCCAGCATTTT. Complete variable domain (other parts from reference TRBV5-1 and TRBJ1-5): KAGVTQTPRYLIKTRGQQVTLSCSPISGHRSVSWYQQTPGQGLQFLFEYFSETQRNKGNFPGRFSGRQFSNSRSEMNVSTLELGDSALYLCASSPRGHQPQHFGDGTRLSIL.

V gene TRBV19 combines with J gene TRBJ2-6; no firm D call. Per germline, CDR1 LNHDA and CDR2 SQIVND (reference sequence). V dropped 6 bases and J dropped 0 bases, with 12 bases sitting between them. The CDR3 sequence is 16 residues long. The CDR3 sequence is CASRMAPVSGANVLTF. For the CDR3, the DNA is TGTGCCAGTAGAATGGCACCTGTCTCTGGGGCCAACGTCCTGACTTTC.